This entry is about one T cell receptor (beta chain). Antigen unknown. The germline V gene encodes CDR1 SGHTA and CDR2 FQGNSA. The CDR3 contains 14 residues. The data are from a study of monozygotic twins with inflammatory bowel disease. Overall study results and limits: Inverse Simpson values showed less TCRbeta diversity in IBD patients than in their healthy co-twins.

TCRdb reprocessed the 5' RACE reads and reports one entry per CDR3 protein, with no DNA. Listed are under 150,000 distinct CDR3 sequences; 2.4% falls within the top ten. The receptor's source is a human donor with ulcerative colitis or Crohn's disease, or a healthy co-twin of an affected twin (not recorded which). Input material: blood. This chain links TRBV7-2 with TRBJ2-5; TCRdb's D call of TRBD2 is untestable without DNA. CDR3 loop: CASSLYSGQETQYF. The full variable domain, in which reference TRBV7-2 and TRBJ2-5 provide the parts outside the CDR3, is GAGVSQSPSNKVTEKGKDVELRCDPISGHTALYWYRQSLGQGLEFLIYFQGNSAPDKSGLPSDRFSAERTGGSVSTLTIQRTQQEDSAVYLCASSLYSGQETQYFGPGTRLLVL.